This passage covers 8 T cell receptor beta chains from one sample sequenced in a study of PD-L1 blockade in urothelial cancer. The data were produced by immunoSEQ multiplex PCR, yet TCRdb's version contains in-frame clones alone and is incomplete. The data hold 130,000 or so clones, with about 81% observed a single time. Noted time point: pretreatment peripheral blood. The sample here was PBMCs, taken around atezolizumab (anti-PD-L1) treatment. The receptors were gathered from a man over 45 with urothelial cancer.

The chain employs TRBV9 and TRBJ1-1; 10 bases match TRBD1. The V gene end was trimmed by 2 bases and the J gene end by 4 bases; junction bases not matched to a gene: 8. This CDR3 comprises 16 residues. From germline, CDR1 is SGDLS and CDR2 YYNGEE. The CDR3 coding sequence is TGTGCCAGCAGCGTTCGAGCGACAGGGGGCCCCACTGAAGCTTTCTTT. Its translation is CASSVRATGGPTEAFF.

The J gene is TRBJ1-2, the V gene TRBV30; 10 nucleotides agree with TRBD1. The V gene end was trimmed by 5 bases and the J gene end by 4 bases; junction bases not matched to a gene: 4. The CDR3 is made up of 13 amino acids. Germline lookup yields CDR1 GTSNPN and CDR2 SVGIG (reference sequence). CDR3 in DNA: TGTGCCTGGGTACGGGACAGGGGCTATGGCTACACCTTC. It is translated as CAWVRDRGYGYTF.

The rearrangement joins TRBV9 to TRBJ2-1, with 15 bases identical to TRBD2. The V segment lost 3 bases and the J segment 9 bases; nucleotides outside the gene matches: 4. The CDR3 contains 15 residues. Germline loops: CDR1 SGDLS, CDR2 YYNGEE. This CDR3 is CASSARTSGRGEQFF. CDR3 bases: TGTGCCAGCAGCGCCCGGACTAGCGGGAGGGGTGAGCAGTTCTTC.

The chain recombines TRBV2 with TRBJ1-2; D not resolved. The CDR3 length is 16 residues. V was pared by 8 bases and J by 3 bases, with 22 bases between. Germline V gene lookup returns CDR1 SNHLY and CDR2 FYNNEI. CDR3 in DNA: TGTGCCAGCGATAGTCGCCGGGAGGTTCGGTACTATGGCTACACCTTC. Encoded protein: CASDSRREVRYYGYTF.

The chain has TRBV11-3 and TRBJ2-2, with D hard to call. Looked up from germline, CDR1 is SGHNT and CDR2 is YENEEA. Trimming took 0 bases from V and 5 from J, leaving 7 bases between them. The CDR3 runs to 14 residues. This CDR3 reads CASSLDRLTGELFF. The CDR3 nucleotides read TGTGCCAGCAGCTTAGATCGGTTAACCGGGGAGCTGTTTTTT.

The CDR3 protein is CASSYLYEQYF. The CDR3 DNA reads TGTGCCAGCAGTTATCTCTACGAGCAGTACTTC. The chain joins TRBV6-5 to TRBJ2-7, with no clear D. Germline values: CDR1 MNHEY, CDR2 SVGAGI. The CDR3 is made up of 11 amino acids. The V and J ends lost 3 bases and 3 bases respectively, with 3 bases between them.

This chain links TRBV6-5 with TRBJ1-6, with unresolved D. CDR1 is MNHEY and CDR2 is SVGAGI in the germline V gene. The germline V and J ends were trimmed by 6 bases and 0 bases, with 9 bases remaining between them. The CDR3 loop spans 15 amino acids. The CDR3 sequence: CASRDGSSYNSPLHF. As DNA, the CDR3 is TGTGCCAGCAGGGACGGGAGCTCCTATAATTCACCCCTCCACTTT.

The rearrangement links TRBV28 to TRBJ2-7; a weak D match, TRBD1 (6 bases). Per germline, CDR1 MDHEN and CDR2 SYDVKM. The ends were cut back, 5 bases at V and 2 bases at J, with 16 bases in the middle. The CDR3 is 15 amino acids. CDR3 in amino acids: CASSTAGTPPYEQYF. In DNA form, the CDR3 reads TGTGCCAGCAGTACTGCCGGGACACCACCCTACGAGCAGTACTTC. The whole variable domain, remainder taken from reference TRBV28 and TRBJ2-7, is DVKVTQSSRYLVKRTGEKVFLECVQDMDHENMFWYRQDPGLGLRLIYFSYDVKMKEKGDIPEGYSVSREKKERFSLILESASTNQTSMYLCASSTAGTPPYEQYFGPGTRLTVT.